A selection of T cell receptor beta chains follows, all from one sample in a study of T cell clones after liver transplantation. TCRdb keeps only in-frame clones here, not all; method: immunoSEQ multiplex PCR. Here the sample spans 75,000 to 95,000 clones, 75% to 90% being singletons. The sample here was CD4+ T cells from blood, taken at the 22-month timepoint. These receptors all stem from a human patient who received a liver transplant. Part of the T cells may come from the graft donor. The CDR3 runs from the conserved cysteine through the conserved F or W. The order of the fields is J gene, V gene, clone size, D gene, CDR3 DNA, CDR3 protein. D genes are given only for firm matches. Size is stated for part of the rows, as once, few or many counts, or as a class when the clone is expanded.

j_gene: TRBJ2-5
v_gene: TRBV19
abundance: NA
d_gene: NA
CDR3nt: TGTGCCTCGGGCCGGGGATATTTGGGTTATCAAGAGACCCAGTACTTC
CDR3aa: CASGRGYLGYQETQYF

j_gene: TRBJ2-3
v_gene: TRBV6-5
abundance: NA
d_gene: NA
CDR3nt: TGTGCCAGCAGGATAGGACAGAATACGCAGTATTTT
CDR3aa: CASRIGQNTQYF

j_gene: TRBJ2-1
v_gene: TRBV30
abundance: NA
d_gene: TRBD2
CDR3nt: TGTGCCTGGACGGAGGGGCTAGCGGGAATAAATGAGCAGTTCTTC
CDR3aa: CAWTEGLAGINEQFF

j_gene: TRBJ1-2
v_gene: TRBV21-1
abundance: NA
d_gene: NA
CDR3nt: TGTGCCAGCAGAATGGCGCAGTTAGTCGGCTACACCTTC
CDR3aa: CASRMAQLVGYTF

j_gene: TRBJ2-2
v_gene: TRBV14
abundance: NA
d_gene: NA
CDR3nt: TGTGCCAGCAGCCAAGCCACGACTCGAATCTACACCGGGGAGCTGTTTTTT
CDR3aa: CASSQATTRIYTGELFF

j_gene: TRBJ1-5
v_gene: TRBV6-1
abundance: NA
d_gene: TRBD1
CDR3nt: TGTGCCAGCAGTGCGGGGACAGATAGCAATCAGCCCCAGCATTTT
CDR3aa: CASSAGTDSNQPQHF

j_gene: TRBJ1-1
v_gene: TRBV12-5
abundance: NA
d_gene: NA
CDR3nt: TGTGCTAGCGCCCAAGGGAGGAACACTGAAGCTTTCTTT
CDR3aa: CASAQGRNTEAFF

j_gene: TRBJ2-3
v_gene: TRBV6-1
abundance: NA
d_gene: TRBD2
CDR3nt: TGTGCCAGCAGTGCCGGACTAGCGGGATCAGATACGCAGTATTTT
CDR3aa: CASSAGLAGSDTQYF

j_gene: TRBJ1-1
v_gene: TRBV27
abundance: NA
d_gene: NA
CDR3nt: TGTGCCAGCGATCGAGTGGGGAGGAGGAACACTGAAGCTTTCTTT
CDR3aa: CASDRVGRRNTEAFF

j_gene: TRBJ2-7
v_gene: TRBV18
abundance: NA
d_gene: NA
CDR3nt: TGTGCCAGCTCACCACGAGACAGCAGTTACGAGCAGTACTTC
CDR3aa: CASSPRDSSYEQYF

j_gene: TRBJ2-5
v_gene: TRBV11-2
abundance: NA
d_gene: NA
CDR3nt: TGTGCCAGCAGCCTGGGGCCGACCGGAGAGACCCAGTACTTC
CDR3aa: CASSLGPTGETQYF

j_gene: TRBJ2-1
v_gene: TRBV5-8
abundance: once
d_gene: NA
CDR3nt: TGTGCCAGCAGCGACCTTCATAAACTAGACAATGAGCAGTTCTTC
CDR3aa: CASSDLHKLDNEQFF

j_gene: TRBJ2-3
v_gene: TRBV19
abundance: NA
d_gene: NA
CDR3nt: TGTGCCAGTGTCAGGTCCGGACCCACAGATACGCAGTATTTT
CDR3aa: CASVRSGPTDTQYF

j_gene: TRBJ2-7
v_gene: TRBV7-3
abundance: NA
d_gene: TRBD1
CDR3nt: TGTGCCAGCAGTCTGACAGGGAAGGACGAGCAGTACTTC
CDR3aa: CASSLTGKDEQYF

j_gene: TRBJ2-6
v_gene: TRBV2
abundance: once
d_gene: NA
CDR3nt: TGTGCCAGCAGTGATAGGGGCGGCTCTGGGGCCAACGTCCTGACTTTC
CDR3aa: CASSDRGGSGANVLTF

j_gene: TRBJ1-5
v_gene: TRBV4-3
abundance: once
d_gene: NA
CDR3nt: TGCGCCAGCAGCCAAGGTTTTGGTGGGCCCCAGCATTTT
CDR3aa: CASSQGFGGPQHF

j_gene: TRBJ2-7
v_gene: TRBV5-1
abundance: NA
d_gene: NA
CDR3nt: TGCGCCAGCAGCTTGGATCCCGGGCTTTCCTACGAGCAGTACTTC
CDR3aa: CASSLDPGLSYEQYF

j_gene: TRBJ2-3
v_gene: TRBV7-3
abundance: NA
d_gene: NA
CDR3nt: TGTGCCAGCAGCCTTGAGTCGGACGCCACAGATACGCAGTATTTT
CDR3aa: CASSLESDATDTQYF

j_gene: TRBJ2-7
v_gene: TRBV7-2
abundance: few
d_gene: NA
CDR3nt: TGTGCCAGCAGCTTTAGAGGGGGACAATACGAGCAGTACTTC
CDR3aa: CASSFRGGQYEQYF

j_gene: TRBJ2-3
v_gene: TRBV7-2
abundance: NA
d_gene: TRBD2
CDR3nt: TGTGCCAGCAGCTTAGTGTCTAGCGGGGAAAGCACAGATACGCAGTATTTT
CDR3aa: CASSLVSSGESTDTQYF

j_gene: TRBJ2-7
v_gene: TRBV13
abundance: NA
d_gene: TRBD2
CDR3nt: TGTGCCAGCAGCTTGGGACTAGCGGAGTCCTACGAGCAGTACTTC
CDR3aa: CASSLGLAESYEQYF

j_gene: TRBJ2-7
v_gene: TRBV18
abundance: NA
d_gene: TRBD2
CDR3nt: TGTGCCAGCTCACCAGGACTAGAGGCCTACGAGCAGTACTTC
CDR3aa: CASSPGLEAYEQYF

j_gene: TRBJ2-7
v_gene: TRBV5-8
abundance: few
d_gene: NA
CDR3nt: TGTGCCAGCAGGACAACCTACGAGCAGTACTTC
CDR3aa: CASRTTYEQYF

j_gene: TRBJ2-7
v_gene: TRBV28
abundance: NA
d_gene: TRBD1
CDR3nt: TGTGCCAGCAGTAAACTGGACAGGGACCACGAGCAGTACTTC
CDR3aa: CASSKLDRDHEQYF

j_gene: TRBJ1-3
v_gene: TRBV5-4
abundance: few
d_gene: NA
CDR3nt: TGTGCCAGCAGCTTGGGATCCGGGACTGGAAACACCATATATTTT
CDR3aa: CASSLGSGTGNTIYF

j_gene: TRBJ1-1
v_gene: TRBV2
abundance: few
d_gene: NA
CDR3nt: TGTGCCAGCAATTCCCTGATAGACACTGAAGCTTTCTTT
CDR3aa: CASNSLIDTEAFF

j_gene: TRBJ1-5
v_gene: TRBV27
abundance: NA
d_gene: NA
CDR3nt: TGTGCCAGCAGTTTGTTTGGGTCCCATCAGCCCCAGCATTTT
CDR3aa: CASSLFGSHQPQHF

j_gene: TRBJ1-5
v_gene: TRBV25-1
abundance: NA
d_gene: TRBD1
CDR3nt: TGTGCCAGCGGACCCGGGACAGCTTATCAGCCCCAGCATTTT
CDR3aa: CASGPGTAYQPQHF

j_gene: TRBJ2-7
v_gene: TRBV4-1
abundance: once
d_gene: TRBD1
CDR3nt: TGCGCCAGCAGCCAACCTAGACAGGGCCTGAGCTCCTACGAGCAGTACTTC
CDR3aa: CASSQPRQGLSSYEQYF

j_gene: TRBJ1-1
v_gene: TRBV27
abundance: NA
d_gene: TRBD1
CDR3nt: TGTGCCAGCAGTTCACAGACAGGGGGCTATACTGAAGCTTTCTTT
CDR3aa: CASSSQTGGYTEAFF

j_gene: TRBJ1-5
v_gene: TRBV28
abundance: NA
d_gene: NA
CDR3nt: TGTGCCAGCAGTTCCTCGGGGCAGCCCCAGCATTTT
CDR3aa: CASSSSGQPQHF

j_gene: TRBJ2-5
v_gene: TRBV6-5
abundance: NA
d_gene: TRBD2
CDR3nt: TGTGCCAGCAGCCTTAGCGGGGGGGTGGAGACCCAGTACTTC
CDR3aa: CASSLSGGVETQYF

j_gene: TRBJ1-1
v_gene: TRBV5-4
abundance: NA
d_gene: NA
CDR3nt: TGTGCCAGCAGCGCTGACGGGGCGAAGAACACTGAAGCTTTCTTT
CDR3aa: CASSADGAKNTEAFF

j_gene: TRBJ2-3
v_gene: TRBV4-3
abundance: NA
d_gene: NA
CDR3nt: TGCGCCAGCAGCCCCCACCAATCTAGCACAGATACGCAGTATTTT
CDR3aa: CASSPHQSSTDTQYF

j_gene: TRBJ2-1
v_gene: TRBV19
abundance: NA
d_gene: NA
CDR3nt: TGTGCCAGTACCGGACGTCCCCCTGACAATGAGCAGTTCTTC
CDR3aa: CASTGRPPDNEQFF

j_gene: TRBJ1-3
v_gene: TRBV6-1
abundance: NA
d_gene: NA
CDR3nt: TGTGCCAGTAAACGCAGGGGCAACGGAAACACCATATATTTT
CDR3aa: CASKRRGNGNTIYF

j_gene: TRBJ2-7
v_gene: TRBV14
abundance: NA
d_gene: TRBD2
CDR3nt: TGTGCCAGCAGCCAAGATCGGGCGGGGGGATATCTCTACGAGCAGTACTTC
CDR3aa: CASSQDRAGGYLYEQYF

j_gene: TRBJ2-3
v_gene: TRBV2
abundance: NA
d_gene: NA
CDR3nt: TGTGCCGGAAAGAGGGGGCGGGGGCCCTACGGCGATACGCAGTATTTT
CDR3aa: CAGKRGRGPYGDTQYF

j_gene: TRBJ1-2
v_gene: TRBV19
abundance: NA
d_gene: TRBD1
CDR3nt: TGTGCCAGTAGGATTCGCCCCCGGGACAGGAACTATGGCTACACCTTC
CDR3aa: CASRIRPRDRNYGYTF

j_gene: TRBJ2-6
v_gene: TRBV5-8
abundance: NA
d_gene: NA
CDR3nt: TGTGCCAGCAGCTTGAATCGGAGGACTGGGGCCAACGTCCTGACTTTC
CDR3aa: CASSLNRRTGANVLTF

j_gene: TRBJ1-6
v_gene: TRBV5-6
abundance: NA
d_gene: NA
CDR3nt: TGTGCCAGCAGCTTGTGGGGGACCTCCTCGTATAATTTACCCCTCCACTTT
CDR3aa: CASSLWGTSSYNLPLHF

j_gene: TRBJ2-7
v_gene: TRBV11-1
abundance: NA
d_gene: NA
CDR3nt: TGTGCCAGCAGTGTTCCCTCGCAGAACGAGCAGTACTTC
CDR3aa: CASSVPSQNEQYF